This paragraph covers one T cell receptor beta chain sequence. No cognate antigen has been identified for it. Per-base qualities were not stored, and no clone one base away is much larger. These data belong to a study of shared clonotypes between healthy human individuals (dated by TCRdb to the early 2020s). Turning to the overall study: A few men and a couple of women, aged 18 to 49 years, made up the cohort. For each donor, CD4 naive and CD4 memory were each run on three plates, CD8 naive on two plates, and CD8 memory on one plate. To estimate repertoire size and how much clonotype sharing occurs between individuals, the study deeply sequenced the blood TCR repertoires of several healthy adults. Libraries were prepared and TCR repertoires were sequenced by different laboratories using diverse techniques, in order to increase sequencing depth and limit assay-specific biases. Between about 0.9 and 10 billion PBMCs per donor were obtained by leukapheresis.

Using the deep immunoSEQ assay, multiplex PCR amplified TCR CDR3 regions from genomic DNA. For each cell subset, the extracted genomic DNA was distributed evenly across all wells of several immunoSEQ 96-well plates, and each plate served as one replicate. Each replicate PCR for sorted subsets received roughly 200 ng genomic DNA, equal to tens of thousands of T cell genomes. The purified libraries were quantified using a Qubit 3.0 fluorometer, sized with a Bioanalyzer 2100, and then quantified again using the KAPA Library Quantification kit. Every immunoSEQ 96-well plate was sequenced on a dedicated single-read 150-cycle Illumina NextSeq 550 flow cell. The original methods were these. Because the immunoSEQ output included only junctional sequences and no quality scores, the filtering could not be the same as the filtering used for full-length reads. Sequences were annotated with PyIR, a Python wrapper for IgBLAST v1.9, and V/J genes and CDR3 were assigned using IMGT germline references. Reads were removed for weak V/J assignments (E-value above 1e-6), missing CDR3, stop codons, out-of-frame junctions, or ambiguous translated residues. V3J clonotypes were defined as sequences sharing the same inferred V gene, J gene, and CDR3 amino acid sequence. To compute the percentage overlap between repertoires, the number of shared unique clonotypes was divided by the size of the smaller repertoire. Repertoire richness was assessed with RTK rarefaction, the Chao1 estimator, and Recon v2.1 estimates of unobserved clonotypes. OLGA was used to compute generation probabilities for all TCRbeta clonotypes that the gDNA method yielded from a few donors. The source is immuneACCESS, and TCRdb retained only in-frame sequences with V and J called. Part of the clones is not carried over; for the studies checked, unresolved V genes explain less than half of this, and the remainder is unexplained. That table supplies the V and J calls and clone size; D and trimming were determined from the DNA. The sample has 110,000 or so clones on record, about 62% of them singletons. Around 23% of the sample comes from the top ten.

Sequences SGHTA (CDR1) and FQGTGA (CDR2) are obtained from the germline V gene. Spanning cysteine to phenylalanine, the CDR3 consists of 19 amino acids. Just CDR3 DNA is preserved here, 57 bases in frame from base 1. V drops 0 bases and J drops 0 bases, leaving 15 bases in between. Healthy HIV-negative adults with no recently reported acute infections or vaccinations were included as donors. Every donor was a Caucasian adult residing in Nashville, Tennessee, USA. CD8 memory samples consisted of magnetically selected CD45RO+ cells combined with CCR7-negative CD45RA+ effector memory (TemRA) cells. Blood was obtained by leukapheresis, after which PBMCs were separated by Ficoll-Histopaque density gradient centrifugation and cryopreserved in liquid nitrogen vapor phase. Purity and quantity of every magnetically sorted T cell population were checked by analytical flow cytometry. Genomic DNA was isolated from every sorted fraction and measured by UV absorbance on a Nanodrop 2000c.

Study-wide conclusions, independent of this receptor: Clonotypes shared by all four sorted-subset donors showed higher generation probabilities than non-shared clonotypes. The small number of donors limited the genetic and exposure-history diversity represented. Pairwise subsampling led to the expectation that sequencing depth would affect the degree of clonotype sharing among donors. Estimated clonotype richness was generally larger for naive than for memory subsets. When several donors were compared, the shared fraction of clonotypes was about 5% for naive CD4, approximately 3.3% for naive CD8, roughly 2.5% for memory CD4, and about 0.36% for memory CD8. Even with the large sequencing depth, rarefaction of the sorted-subset datasets indicated that sequencing was incomplete. Sampling was limited to blood, and TCR repertoires in tissue likely differ from TCR repertoires in blood.

Material for sequencing was memory CD8+ T cells sorted from blood. This sample's cell subset or site label indicates: CD45RO+ cells pooled with CCR7-negative TemRA cells. The chain is made from TRBV7-3 and TRBJ2-6; 6 matching bases give a weak D call of TRBD1. The source of this sequence is a woman in her twenties or thirties in good health. In nucleotides, the sequence is TGTGCCAGCAGCTTAACGTGGAGGACAGTCGGCTCTGGGGCCAACGTCCTGACTTTC. This gives the protein CASSLTWRTVGSGANVLTF.